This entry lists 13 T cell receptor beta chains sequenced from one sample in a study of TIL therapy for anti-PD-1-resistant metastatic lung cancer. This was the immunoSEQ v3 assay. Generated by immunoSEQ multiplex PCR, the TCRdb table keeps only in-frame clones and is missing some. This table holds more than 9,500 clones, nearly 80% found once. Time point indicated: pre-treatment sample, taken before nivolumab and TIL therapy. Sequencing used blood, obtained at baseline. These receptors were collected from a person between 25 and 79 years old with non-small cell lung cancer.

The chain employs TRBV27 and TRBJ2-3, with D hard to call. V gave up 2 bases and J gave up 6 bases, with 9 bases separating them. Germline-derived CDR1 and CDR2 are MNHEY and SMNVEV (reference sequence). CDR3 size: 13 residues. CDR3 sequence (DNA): TGTGCCAGCAGTTTACGGGTCCGGGATACGCAGTATTTT. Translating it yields CASSLRVRDTQYF.

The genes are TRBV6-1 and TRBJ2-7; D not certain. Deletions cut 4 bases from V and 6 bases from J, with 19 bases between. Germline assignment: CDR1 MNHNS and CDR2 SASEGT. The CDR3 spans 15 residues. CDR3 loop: CASSVQTRNRLEQYF. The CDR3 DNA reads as TGTGCCAGCAGTGTCCAGACACGGAATCGCCTCGAGCAGTACTTC.

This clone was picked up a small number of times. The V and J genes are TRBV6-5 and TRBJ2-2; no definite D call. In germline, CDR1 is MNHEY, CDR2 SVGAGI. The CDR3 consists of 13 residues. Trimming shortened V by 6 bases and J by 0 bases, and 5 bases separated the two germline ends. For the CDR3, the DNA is TGTGCCAGCAGAATCGCGAACACCGGGGAGCTGTTTTTT. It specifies CASRIANTGELFF.

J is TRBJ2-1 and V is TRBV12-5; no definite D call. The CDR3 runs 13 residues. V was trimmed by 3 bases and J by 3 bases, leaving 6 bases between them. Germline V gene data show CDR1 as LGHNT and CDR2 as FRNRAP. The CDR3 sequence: CASGFGYYNEQFF. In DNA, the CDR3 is TGTGCTAGTGGTTTTGGATACTACAATGAGCAGTTCTTC.

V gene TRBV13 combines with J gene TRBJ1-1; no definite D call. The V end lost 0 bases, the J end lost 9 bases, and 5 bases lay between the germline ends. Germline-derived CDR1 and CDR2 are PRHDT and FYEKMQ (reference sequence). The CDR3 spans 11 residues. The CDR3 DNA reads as TGTGCCAGCAGCTTAGGGGTTCAAGCTTTCTTT. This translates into CASSLGVQAFF.

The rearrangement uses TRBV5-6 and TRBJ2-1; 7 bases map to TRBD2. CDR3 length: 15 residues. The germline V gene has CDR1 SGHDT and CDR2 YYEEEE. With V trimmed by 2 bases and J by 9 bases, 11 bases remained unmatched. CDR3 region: CASSFRGGSSSEQFF. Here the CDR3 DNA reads TGTGCCAGCAGCTTTCGGGGCGGGAGCTCGAGTGAGCAGTTCTTC. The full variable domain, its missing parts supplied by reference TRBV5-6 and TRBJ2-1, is DAGVTQSPTHLIKTRGQQVTLRCSPKSGHDTVSWYQQALGQGPQFIFQYYEEEERQRGNFPDRFSGHQFPNYSSELNVNALLLGDSALYLCASSFRGGSSSEQFFGPGTRLTVL.

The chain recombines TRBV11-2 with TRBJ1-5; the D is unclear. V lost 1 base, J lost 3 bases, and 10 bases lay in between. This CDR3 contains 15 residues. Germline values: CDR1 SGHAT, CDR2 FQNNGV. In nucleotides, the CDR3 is TGTGCCAGCAGCTTAGCCGTGGGCTTCAATCAGCCCCAGCATTTT. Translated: CASSLAVGFNQPQHF.

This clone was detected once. The CDR3 DNA reads as TGTGCCAGTAGCGGATTTCTGGGGGGCAATGAGCAGTTCTTC. Protein product: CASSGFLGGNEQFF. The V gene is TRBV19, the J gene TRBJ2-1; D may be TRBD2 (6 bases). The CDR3 is made up of 14 amino acids. In germline, CDR1 is LNHDA, CDR2 SQIVND (reference sequence). V lost 6 bases to trimming and J lost 6 bases, with 15 bases between them.

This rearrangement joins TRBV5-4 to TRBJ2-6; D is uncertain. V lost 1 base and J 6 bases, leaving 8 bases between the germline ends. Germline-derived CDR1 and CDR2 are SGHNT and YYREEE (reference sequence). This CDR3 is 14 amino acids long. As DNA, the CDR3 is TGTGCCAGCAGCTTGTCAGTAGAGGCCAACGTCCTGACTTTC. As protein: CASSLSVEANVLTF. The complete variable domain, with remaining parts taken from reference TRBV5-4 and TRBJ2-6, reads ETGVTQSPTHLIKTRGQQVTLRCSSQSGHNTVSWYQQALGQGPQFIFQYYREEENGRGNFPPRFSGLQFPNYSSELNVNALELDDSALYLCASSLSVEANVLTFGAGSRLTVL.

CDR3 DNA sequence: TGTGCCAGCAGTGATCCCACTGCAAGCTTTGTCACTGAAGCTTTCTTT. It translates to CASSDPTASFVTEAFF. The J gene is TRBJ1-1, the V gene TRBV6-1; D not certain. CDR3 length: 16 amino acids. Trimming cost V 3 bases and J 4 bases, with 18 bases left between them. CDR1 and CDR2 (germline): MNHNS, SASEGT.

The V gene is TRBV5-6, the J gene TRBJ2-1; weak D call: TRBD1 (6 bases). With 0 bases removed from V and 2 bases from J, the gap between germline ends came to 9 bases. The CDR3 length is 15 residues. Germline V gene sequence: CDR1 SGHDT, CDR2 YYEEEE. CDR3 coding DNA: TGTGCCAGCAGCTTGGACAGGGTTGCCTACAATGAGCAGTTCTTC. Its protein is CASSLDRVAYNEQFF.

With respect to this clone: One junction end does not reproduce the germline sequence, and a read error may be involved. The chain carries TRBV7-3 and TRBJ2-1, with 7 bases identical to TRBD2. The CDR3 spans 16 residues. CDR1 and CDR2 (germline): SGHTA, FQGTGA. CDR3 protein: CASSLTSASSYNEQFF. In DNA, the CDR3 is TGTGCCAGCAGCCTAACTAGCGCTAGCTCCTACAATGAGCAGTTCTTC. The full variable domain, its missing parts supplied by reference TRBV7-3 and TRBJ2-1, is GAGVSQTPSNKVTEKGKYVELRCDPISGHTALYWYRQSLGQGPEFLIYFQGTGAADDSGLPNDRFFAVRPEGSVSTLKIQRTERGDSAVYLCASSLTSASSYNEQFFGPGTRLTVL.

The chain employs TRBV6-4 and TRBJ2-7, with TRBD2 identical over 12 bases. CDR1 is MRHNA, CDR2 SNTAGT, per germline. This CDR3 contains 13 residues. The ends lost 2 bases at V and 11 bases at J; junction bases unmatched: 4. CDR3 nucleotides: TGTGCCAGCAGTGACCGACTAGCGGGAGAGAAGTACTTC. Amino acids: CASSDRLAGEKYF.